A single sample gave rise to the 23 T cell receptor beta chains below, sequenced in a study of CD8+CD57+ T cells in acquired aplastic anemia. Flow cytometry had shown expanded CD8+CD57+ cells in the patients chosen for sequencing. Researchers used genomic DNA as the template to profile TCR beta VDJ and CDR3. TCRdb re-analysed the reads in MiXCR, keeping a single row per CDR3 protein. The sample holds 150,000 to 200,000 distinct CDR3 sequences, less than 50% seen once. Sequenced: sorted CD4+, CD8+, or CD8+CD57+ T cells (not recorded which) from PBMCs. The source is a human donor with aplastic anemia.

V is TRBV5-5 and J is TRBJ1-2; D gene unclear. Looked up from germline, CDR1 is SGHKS and CDR2 is YYEKEE (reference sequence). This CDR3 contains 13 residues. V was trimmed by 0 bases and J by 10 bases, leaving 13 bases between them. CDR3 region: CASSLDLPGLYTF. The CDR3 coding sequence is TGTGCCAGCAGCTTGGATTTACCCGGACTCTACACCTTC.

This clonotype was found many times. V and J are TRBV15 and TRBJ2-2; D unclear. The V end lost 5 bases, the J end lost 8 bases, and 9 bases lay between the germline ends. From germline, CDR1 is LNHNV and CDR2 YYDKDF (reference sequence). The CDR3 covers 12 residues. The CDR3: CATSSYLGELFF. The CDR3, as DNA: TGTGCCACCAGCTCGTACTTAGGGGAGCTGTTTTTT. Combining the CDR3 with reference TRBV15 and TRBJ2-2 gives the whole variable domain DAMVIQNPRYQVTQFGKPVTLSCSQTLNHNVMYWYQQKSSQAPKLLFHYYDKDFNNEADTPDNFQSRRPNTSFCFLDIRSPGLGDTAMYLCATSSYLGELFFGEGSRLTVL.

This chain joins TRBV21-1 and TRBJ1-1. TRBV21-1 is designated a pseudogene. This CDR3 has 19 residues. CDR3 amino acids: CASSKPPAGIQPPNTEAFF. The CDR3 DNA follows: TGTGCCAGCAGCAAACCTCCGGCGGGGATCCAACCCCCGAACACTGAAGCTTTCTTT.

The chain carries TRBV4-2 and TRBJ2-3, with 7 bases that match TRBD1. With V trimmed by 0 bases and J by 4 bases, 10 bases remained unmatched. Germline assignment: CDR1 LGHNA and CDR2 YNFKEQ. This CDR3 is 17 amino acids long. CDR3 in amino acids: CASSQDLRQGGPDTQYF. CDR3 in DNA: TGTGCCAGCAGCCAAGATTTGCGACAGGGTGGCCCAGATACGCAGTATTTT.

The V gene is TRBV28, the J gene TRBJ1-3; D is perhaps TRBD1 (5 bases). Trimming took 6 bases from V and 2 from J, leaving 11 bases between them. CDR3 length equals 14 residues. The germline V gene has CDR1 MDHEN and CDR2 SYDVKM. CDR3 nucleotides: TGTGCCAGCAGGATTGACAGTCCTGGAAACACCATATATTTT. It specifies CASRIDSPGNTIYF. The complete variable domain, with remaining parts taken from reference TRBV28 and TRBJ1-3, reads DVKVTQSSRYLVKRTGEKVFLECVQDMDHENMFWYRQDPGLGLRLIYFSYDVKMKEKGDIPEGYSVSREKKERFSLILESASTNQTSMYLCASRIDSPGNTIYFGEGSWLTVV.

This clonotype has only a few counts. The chain links TRBV6-6 to TRBJ1-5; 11 positions agree with TRBD1. Germline CDR1 and CDR2: MNHNY and SVGAGI (reference sequence). The V segment lost 0 bases and the J segment 9 bases; nucleotides outside the gene matches: 7. The CDR3 has 16 amino acids. CDR3 residues: CASSYSSGQGAPPQHF. The DNA for the CDR3 is TGTGCCAGCAGTTACTCGTCCGGACAGGGGGCTCCGCCCCAGCATTTT.

This clonotype was seen once. This could be a read error, since a much larger clone is one nucleotide away. The chain couples TRBV11-2 to TRBJ1-4; D gene ambiguous. The CDR3 length is 13 residues. Germline assignment: CDR1 SGHAT and CDR2 FQNNGV. The CDR3 DNA reads as TGTGCCAGCAGCCTAAGTCTTAATGAAGAACTGTTTTTT. Residues: CASSLSLNEELFF.

As to this clonotype: An end of the junction differs from the germline gene, which may be a read error. The chain has TRBV15 and TRBJ2-1; weak D call: TRBD1 (6 bases). Per the germline V gene, CDR1 is LNHNV and CDR2 is YYDKDF (reference sequence). This CDR3 comprises 17 residues. CDR3 nucleotide sequence: TGTGCCACCGGCAGCCCGGGACAACCGAGCTCCTACAATGAGCAGCTCTTC. This gives the protein CATGSPGQPSSYNEQLF. Full variable domain (outside the CDR3, taken from reference TRBV15 and TRBJ2-1): DAMVIQNPRYQVTQFGKPVTLSCSQTLNHNVMYWYQQKSSQAPKLLFHYYDKDFNNEADTPDNFQSRRPNTSFCFLDIRSPGLGDTAMYLCATGSPGQPSSYNEQLFGPGTRLTVL.

There are many counts of this clonotype. This chain links TRBV20-1 with TRBJ2-2; no definite D call. Germline assignment: CDR1 DFQATT and CDR2 SNEGSKA (reference sequence). Trimming cost V 0 bases and J 1 base, with 6 bases left between them. The CDR3 loop spans 14 amino acids. CDR3 sequence reads: CSARDNGNTGELFF. The CDR3 region has the DNA TGCAGTGCTAGAGATAACGGGAACACCGGGGAGCTGTTTTTT.

The chain employs TRBV20-1 and TRBJ1-4; D is undetermined. The CDR3 sequence is 14 residues long. The ends were cut back, 2 bases at V and 5 bases at J, with 12 bases in the middle. The V gene's germline CDR1 is DFQATT and CDR2 SNEGSKA (reference sequence). The CDR3: CSARKADENEKLFF. CDR3 in DNA: TGCAGTGCTAGAAAGGCAGACGAGAATGAAAAACTGTTTTTT.

Sample share makes this clonotype medium-sized. J is TRBJ2-2 and V is TRBV15, with no clear D. Germline V gene data show CDR1 as LNHNV and CDR2 as YYDKDF (reference sequence). The CDR3 length is 15 residues. V was pared by 6 bases and J by 0 bases, with 11 bases between. For the CDR3, the DNA is TGTGCCACCAGACAAGACTGGACGAACACCGGGGAGCTGTTTTTT. As protein: CATRQDWTNTGELFF.

The chain is built from TRBV2 and TRBJ1-2; possible D gene TRBD1, 5 bases. Germline CDR1 reads SNHLY; CDR2 reads FYNNEI. V was clipped by 3 bases and J by 4 bases, with 12 bases between them. This CDR3 region has 14 residues. In DNA, the CDR3 is TGTGCCAGCAGTGAGGGGCAGACAGCCTATGGCTACACCTTC. This codes for CASSEGQTAYGYTF.

This sequence joins TRBV4-1 and TRBJ1-2, with 7 bases fitting TRBD1. V trimming: 0 bases; J trimming: 8 bases; junction bases outside the gene matches: 6. The CDR3 contains 14 residues. In germline, CDR1 is MGHRA, CDR2 YSYEKL. The CDR3 DNA sequence: TGCGCCAGCAGCCAAGAGGGCAGGGGGATCGGCTACACCTTC. Its protein product is CASSQEGRGIGYTF.

The sample holds many counts of this clonotype. The rearrangement joins TRBV2 to TRBJ2-5, with D perhaps TRBD1 or TRBD2 (7 bases each). Germline CDR1 and CDR2: SNHLY and FYNNEI. The V gene lost 2 bases and the J gene lost 5 bases, with 15 bases spanning the gap. CDR3 length equals 15 residues. The CDR3: CASSEQGGAGETQYF. CDR3 nucleotides: TGTGCCAGCAGTGAACAGGGGGGGGCCGGGGAGACCCAGTACTTC.

This clonotype has a count of ten or more. The gene calls are TRBV29-1 and TRBJ2-5; a possible D gene is TRBD2 (5 bases). CDR3 size: 11 residues. Trimming removed 6 bases at V and 7 bases at J, with 12 bases between. Germline CDR1 is SQVTM and CDR2 is ANQGSEA. This CDR3 is CSVGASGTQYF. CDR3 sequence (DNA): TGCAGCGTGGGAGCAAGCGGGACCCAGTACTTC.

This clonotype appeared many times. The J gene is TRBJ2-5, the V gene TRBV28; D gene uncertain. V lost 3 bases to trimming and J lost 2 bases, with 7 bases between them. Per germline, CDR1 MDHEN and CDR2 SYDVKM. This CDR3 is 13 amino acids long. DNA of the CDR3: TGTGCCAGCAGTTTCGGGCAGCAAGAGACCCAGTACTTC. Translated: CASSFGQQETQYF. Full variable domain (rest looked up from reference TRBV28 and TRBJ2-5): DVKVTQSSRYLVKRTGEKVFLECVQDMDHENMFWYRQDPGLGLRLIYFSYDVKMKEKGDIPEGYSVSREKKERFSLILESASTNQTSMYLCASSFGQQETQYFGPGTRLLVL.

The genes are TRBV19 and TRBJ2-5; D is undetermined. Trimming stripped 4 bases from V and 5 bases from J, with 11 bases between. This CDR3 region has 13 residues. Germline loops: CDR1 LNHDA, CDR2 SQIVND (reference sequence). In DNA, the CDR3 is TGTGCCAGTAGTAGGTCCGATGGGGAGACCCAGTACTTC. Translated, it gives CASSRSDGETQYF.

This clonotype has at least ten counts. V and J are TRBV25-1 and TRBJ2-1; no clear D gene. CDR3 length: 13 residues. The germline V and J ends were trimmed by 3 bases and 12 bases, with 15 bases remaining between them. Germline CDR1 reads MGHDK; CDR2 reads SYGVNS. This CDR3 reads CASSDDTVLGQFF. CDR3 DNA: TGTGCCAGCAGTGATGATACGGTACTTGGGCAGTTCTTC.

The V gene is TRBV5-5, the J gene TRBJ1-4; D call uncertain. CDR3 size: 14 residues. Deletions cut 1 base from V and 3 bases from J, with 7 bases between. Germline V gives CDR1 SGHKS, CDR2 YYEKEE (reference sequence). This chain's CDR3 is CASSLLGSNEKLFF. The DNA of the CDR3 is TGTGCCAGCAGCTTGTTGGGCTCTAATGAAAAACTGTTTTTT.

The sample holds many counts of this clonotype. The chain is built from TRBV6-6 and TRBJ2-5; TRBD2 might be the D (7 bases). Per germline, CDR1 MNHNY and CDR2 SVGAGI (reference sequence). Trimming cost V 2 bases and J 5 bases, with 15 bases left between them. The CDR3 spans 15 residues. The CDR3 region has the DNA TGTGCCAGCAGTTACCGGGGGGTAGGGGGGGAGACCCAGTACTTC. Its protein is CASSYRGVGGETQYF.

This clonotype was seen only once. This chain uses TRBV29-1 with TRBJ1-1, with D perhaps TRBD1 (5 bases). V lost 7 bases to trimming and J lost 3 bases, with 18 bases between them. Germline CDR1 SQVTM, CDR2 ANQGSEA. CDR3 length equals 14 residues. CDR3 sequence (DNA): TGCAGCGCGGGCCTGAACGAGGGGTACACTGAAGCTTTCTTT. Protein sequence: CSAGLNEGYTEAFF.

This rearrangement joins TRBV18 to TRBJ2-1; 9 positions agree with TRBD2. Germline CDR1 KGHSH, CDR2 LQKENI. J was trimmed by 9 bases and V by 5 bases; bases with no gene match: 5. The CDR3 runs to 13 residues. The CDR3 DNA reads TGTGCCAGCTCAGGAGCGGGGGGAACTGAGCAGTTCTTC. Translated, it gives CASSGAGGTEQFF.

In this sample, this clonotype turned up many times. V is TRBV5-1 and J is TRBJ1-6, with 7 bases aligning to TRBD1. V trimming: 3 bases; J trimming: 8 bases; junction bases outside the gene matches: 11. The CDR3 contains 16 residues. Germline-derived CDR1 and CDR2 are SGHRS and YFSETQ. The CDR3 is CASSSGDSLNYSPLHF. CDR3 nucleotides: TGCGCCAGCAGCTCAGGGGACAGCCTGAATTATTCACCCCTCCACTTT.